This entry is about one T cell receptor beta chain. The antigen remains unidentified. These data belong to a study of cytomegalovirus exposure and HLA in healthy donors. Study in general: A prior analysis found roughly 110 million unique TCR beta sequences from 170 million or so T cells. Findings and limits, study-wide: According to the study, some 160 TCR beta chains were cytomegalovirus-associated. Accurate prediction of HLA-A and HLA-B alleles (for most subjects) was reportedly achieved from TCR beta sequences. Later analysis revealed greater clonal expansion in HLA-associated TCR beta chains than in equally common others.

CDR3 length: 15 residues. Germline lookup yields CDR1 MNHEY and CDR2 SMNVEV (reference sequence). V was cut by 8 bases and J by 5 bases, with 21 bases left in between. Both 60 Vbeta primers and 13 Jbeta primers went into the PCR. The data were produced by immunoSEQ multiplex PCR, yet TCRdb's version contains in-frame clones alone and is incomplete. The repertoire holds 200,000 to 250,000 clones, with 75% to 85% as singletons. V gene TRBV27 combines with J gene TRBJ1-1; a possible D gene is TRBD1 (6 bases). Source material: PBMCs. This clonotype was obtained from a woman aged 60 to 75 in good health and CMV-seropositive. The CDR3 DNA is TGTGCCAGCTGGGCCTACGAACAGGGAAAGACTGAAGCTTTCTTT. Translation: CASWAYEQGKTEAFF.